The 25 T cell receptor beta chains given below trace back to one sample, sequenced in a study of blood T cell repertoires in COVID-19. Libraries were prepared by immunoSEQ multiplex PCR; TCRdb keeps only in-frame clonotypes and omits some of them. The sample has some 93,000 clones; approximately 86% are singletons. Sequenced sample: peripheral blood. All receptors derive from a woman of 80 years or more with acute or convalescent COVID-19.

CDR3 protein: CASSQGRLAARGETQYF. The CDR3 DNA is TGTGCCAGCAGCCAGGGGCGGCTAGCGGCTCGGGGGGAGACCCAGTACTTC. This sequence joins TRBV3-1 (or the pseudogene TRBV3-2) and TRBJ2-5; 7 bases map to TRBD2. Germline CDR1 is LGHDT and CDR2 is YNNKEL (reference sequence). With 3 bases clipped from V and 5 bases from J, the junction kept 15 bases outside the gene matches. CDR3 length: 17 residues.

On this clone itself: One end of the junction varies from germline; a read error may be responsible. DNA of the CDR3: TGTGCTAGCAGCTTCGACAGAAATTCACCCCTCCACTTT. Its translation is CASSFDRNSPLHF. This chain joins TRBV7-7 and TRBJ1-6; possible D gene TRBD1, 5 bases. CDR1 and CDR2 from the germline V gene are SSHAT and FNYEAQ (reference sequence). The CDR3 loop spans 13 amino acids.

The chain links TRBV9 to TRBJ2-3; D is perhaps TRBD1 (5 bases). The CDR3 loop spans 15 amino acids. The V gene lost 4 bases and the J gene lost 5 bases, with 17 bases spanning the gap. CDR1 is SGDLS, CDR2 YYNGEE, per germline. CDR3 sequence reads: CASSPIGHPRDTQYF. The CDR3 DNA sequence: TGTGCCAGCAGCCCCATCGGACATCCCCGAGATACGCAGTATTTT. Supplemented by reference TRBV9 and TRBJ2-3, the full variable domain reads DSGVTQTPKHLITATGQRVTLRCSPRSGDLSVYWYQQSLDQGLQFLIQYYNGEERAKGNILERFSAQQFPDLHSELNLSSLELGDSALYFCASSPIGHPRDTQYFGPGTRLTVL.

J is TRBJ2-7 and V is TRBV5-1; 7 bases are a match to TRBD2. Germline V gives CDR1 SGHRS, CDR2 YFSETQ. This CDR3 has 15 amino acids. With V trimmed by 0 bases and J by 4 bases, 7 bases remained unmatched. The DNA of the CDR3 is TGCGCCAGCAGCTTGGGGGGAGGGAGCGGGTACGAGCAGTACTTC. It is translated as CASSLGGGSGYEQYF.

The chain recombines TRBV7-6 with TRBJ2-2; possibly TRBD1 for D (5 bases). V was clipped by 1 base and J by 6 bases, with 15 bases between them. Germline CDR1 and CDR2: SGHVS and FNYEAQ. CDR3 size: 16 residues. CDR3 bases: TGTGCCAGCAGCTTAGTCCCCCAGGGAAGCGCCGGGGAGCTGTTTTTT. It specifies CASSLVPQGSAGELFF.

J is TRBJ1-2 and V is TRBV12-3 or TRBV12-4; a weak D match, TRBD1 (5 bases). V gave up 2 bases and J gave up 7 bases, with 8 bases separating them. CDR3 length equals 12 residues. The CDR3 is CASSLWGGGYTF. CDR3 in DNA: TGTGCCAGCAGTTTATGGGGGGGTGGCTACACCTTC.

This sequence joins TRBV3-1 (or the pseudogene TRBV3-2) and TRBJ2-6; D gene unclear. Germline CDR1 is LGHDT and CDR2 is YNNKEL (reference sequence). Trimming removed 0 bases at V and 0 bases at J, with 6 bases between. The CDR3 totals 16 residues. The CDR3 sequence: CASSQDLVSGANVLTF. The CDR3 DNA follows: TGTGCCAGCAGCCAAGATCTTGTCTCTGGGGCCAACGTCCTGACTTTC.

V is TRBV27 and J is TRBJ1-2, with 7 bases lining up with TRBD1. Germline loops: CDR1 MNHEY, CDR2 SMNVEV (reference sequence). This CDR3 is built from 17 residues. J gave up 4 bases and V 6 bases, and 17 bases lay outside the gene matches. The CDR3 region is CASSPQATGLRAYGYTF. CDR3 DNA: TGTGCCAGCAGCCCCCAGGCGACAGGGCTGCGAGCCTATGGCTACACCTTC.

This chain links TRBV5-1 with TRBJ1-3, with D maybe TRBD1 (6 bases). There are 14 residues in the CDR3. Looked up from germline, CDR1 is SGHRS and CDR2 is YFSETQ. Trimming pared 4 bases from V and 4 bases from J, leaving 12 bases between. The CDR3 sequence is CASSQGHAGNTIYF. For the CDR3, the DNA is TGCGCCAGCAGCCAGGGGCATGCGGGAAACACCATATATTTT. Complete variable domain (other parts from reference TRBV5-1 and TRBJ1-3): KAGVTQTPRYLIKTRGQQVTLSCSPISGHRSVSWYQQTPGQGLQFLFEYFSETQRNKGNFPGRFSGRQFSNSRSEMNVSTLELGDSALYLCASSQGHAGNTIYFGEGSWLTVV.

V is TRBV19 and J is TRBJ2-1, with TRBD2 matching 11 bases. CDR1 is LNHDA and CDR2 is SQIVND in the germline V gene (reference sequence). The CDR3 runs 18 residues. V dropped 9 bases and J dropped 4; count of bases not matched to a gene: 17. CDR3 DNA sequence: TGTGCCAGCACTACGGCCCATATAGCGGGGGGGAGATACAATGAGCAGTTCTTC. The encoded protein is CASTTAHIAGGRYNEQFF.

This chain connects TRBV7-8 to TRBJ2-1; D possibly corresponds to TRBD2 (5 bases). The V gene lost 7 bases and the J gene lost 8 bases, with 15 bases spanning the gap. The CDR3 sequence is 13 residues long. Germline CDR1 SGHVS, CDR2 FQNEAQ. The CDR3 loop reads CASTKPIGDEQFF. CDR3 coding DNA: TGTGCCAGCACCAAACCTATCGGGGATGAGCAGTTCTTC.

The rearrangement uses TRBV7-6 and TRBJ2-7; a possible D gene is TRBD1 (6 bases). Germline V gives CDR1 SGHVS, CDR2 FNYEAQ. The V end lost 1 base, the J end lost 5 bases, and 15 bases lay between the germline ends. The CDR3 sequence is 15 residues long. The CDR3 here is CASSLGTVPSHEQYF. The CDR3, as DNA: TGTGCCAGCAGCTTAGGGACAGTGCCGAGCCACGAGCAGTACTTC. Filled out from reference TRBV7-6 and TRBJ2-7, the complete variable domain reads GAGVSQSPRYKVTKRGQDVALRCDPISGHVSLYWYRQALGQGPEFLTYFNYEAQQDKSGLPNDRFSAERPEGSISTLTIQRTEQRDSAMYRCASSLGTVPSHEQYFGPGTRLTVT.

The rearrangement uses TRBV29-1 and TRBJ1-1, with 8 bases identical to TRBD1. The junction had 6 bases not matched to a gene; V was cut back by 3 bases and J by 0 bases. The CDR3 has 15 residues. Germline V CDR1 and CDR2: SQVTM, ANQGSEA. CDR3 in DNA: TGCAGCGTTGACCCCCTGGACAGGGTGAACACTGAAGCTTTCTTT. It yields the protein CSVDPLDRVNTEAFF.

V usage is TRBV3-1 (or the pseudogene TRBV3-2) and J usage is TRBJ2-2, with D perhaps TRBD1 (6 bases). The ends were cut back, 5 bases at V and 4 bases at J, with 14 bases in the middle. CDR1 and CDR2 (germline): LGHDT, YNNKEL (reference sequence). The CDR3 runs 15 residues. DNA of the CDR3: TGTGCCAGCAGCAACCGGGACACCTCCACCGGGGAGCTGTTTTTT. Its protein product is CASSNRDTSTGELFF.

V is TRBV10-3 and J is TRBJ2-7; 9 bases are a match to TRBD1. The germline gives CDR1 ENHRY, CDR2 SYGVKD. V dropped 6 bases and J dropped 2; count of bases not matched to a gene: 2. The CDR3 runs 13 residues. The CDR3, as DNA: TGTGCCATCAGCCGGGACAGGGCCTACGAGCAGTACTTC. This sequence encodes CAISRDRAYEQYF.

This clone occurred a few times. The V gene is TRBV2, the J gene TRBJ2-7; D is possibly TRBD1 (5 bases). Germline CDR1 reads SNHLY; CDR2 reads FYNNEI. This CDR3 comprises 14 residues. V lost 4 bases, J lost 1 base, and 11 bases lay in between. The CDR3 region has the DNA TGTGCCAGCAGTGGGCAGGGATCATCCTACGAGCAGTACTTC. It specifies CASSGQGSSYEQYF.

This clone occurred once. The CDR3 sequence is CASSLLTGGFTGELFF. The CDR3 coding sequence is TGTGCCAGCAGCTTGTTGACAGGGGGTTTCACCGGGGAGCTGTTTTTT. The J gene is TRBJ2-2, the V gene TRBV7-9; TRBD1 matches at 9 bases. In germline, CDR1 is SEHNR, CDR2 FQNEAQ (reference sequence). The ends lost 3 bases at V and 4 bases at J; junction bases unmatched: 6. The CDR3 contains 16 residues.

The chain recombines TRBV28 with TRBJ2-6; tentative D call: TRBD2 (6 bases). CDR3 length: 15 residues. Germline values: CDR1 MDHEN, CDR2 SYDVKM. V was shortened by 6 bases and J by 3 bases, with 12 bases between the two germline ends. CDR3 amino acids: CASSGTGSGANVLTF. The CDR3 DNA reads as TGTGCCAGCAGCGGGACCGGGAGTGGGGCCAACGTCCTGACTTTC.

The chain joins TRBV28 to TRBJ1-5; TRBD1 might be the D (5 bases). The V gene lost 2 bases and the J gene lost 6 bases, with 11 bases spanning the gap. The CDR3 has 14 amino acids. Per the germline V gene, CDR1 is MDHEN and CDR2 is SYDVKM. This CDR3 reads CASSLRQGTQPQHF. CDR3 nucleotide sequence: TGTGCCAGCAGTTTAAGGCAGGGAACTCAGCCCCAGCATTTT.

V is TRBV15 and J is TRBJ2-5, with no clear D. Between the trimmed V and J ends, which lost 4 bases and 0 bases, there was a span of 9 bases. Germline V gives CDR1 LNHNV, CDR2 YYDKDF (reference sequence). This CDR3 comprises 14 residues. CDR3 sequence reads: CATSNSRYQETQYF. In DNA, the CDR3 is TGTGCCACCAGCAACTCCAGGTACCAAGAGACCCAGTACTTC.

The chain uses TRBV4-1 and TRBJ1-5, with TRBD1 identical over 10 bases. The length of the CDR3 is 18 residues. Germline V lookup: CDR1 MGHRA, CDR2 YSYEKL. The J segment lost 3 bases and the V segment lost 1 base, leaving 9 bases of the junction unmatched. CDR3 in amino acids: CASSQGPGTGVLNQPQHF. CDR3 coding DNA: TGCGCCAGCAGCCAAGGGCCCGGGACAGGGGTCCTCAATCAGCCCCAGCATTTT.

The rearrangement joins TRBV27 to TRBJ2-7; 7 bases map to TRBD1. The germline CDR1 and CDR2 sequences are MNHEY and SMNVEV (reference sequence). Trimming took 6 bases from V and 0 from J; bases not matched to a gene: 8. The CDR3 has 15 residues. The CDR3 nucleotides read TGTGCCAGCAGCCAAGGGACAGTAAGCTCCTACGAGCAGTACTTC. Translating it yields CASSQGTVSSYEQYF.

V and J are TRBV2 and TRBJ2-3; unclear D gene. Deletions cut 8 bases from V and 0 bases from J, with 15 bases between. Germline CDR1 and CDR2: SNHLY and FYNNEI. The CDR3 spans 15 residues. The CDR3 protein is CASSVRSPSTDTQYF. The CDR3 nucleotides are TGTGCCAGCTCCGTACGGAGTCCTAGCACAGATACGCAGTATTTT.

The chain couples TRBV14 to TRBJ2-1; 8 nucleotides agree with TRBD2. Unmatched junction bases numbered 7, after V lost 4 bases and J lost 8 bases. The germline gives CDR1 SGHDN, CDR2 FVKESK. This CDR3 region has 14 residues. CDR3 sequence: CASSRPGGAYEQFF. The CDR3 DNA reads TGTGCCAGCAGCCGGCCCGGGGGGGCCTATGAGCAGTTCTTC.

V usage is TRBV5-1 and J usage is TRBJ1-6; D possibly corresponds to TRBD1 (5 bases). This CDR3 contains 15 residues. Germline CDR1 SGHRS, CDR2 YFSETQ. V was shortened by 3 bases and J by 8 bases, with 15 bases between the two germline ends. Here the CDR3 DNA reads TGCGCCAGCAGCTCCGGACAAGCAGATTATTCACCCCTCCACTTT. It is translated as CASSSGQADYSPLHF.